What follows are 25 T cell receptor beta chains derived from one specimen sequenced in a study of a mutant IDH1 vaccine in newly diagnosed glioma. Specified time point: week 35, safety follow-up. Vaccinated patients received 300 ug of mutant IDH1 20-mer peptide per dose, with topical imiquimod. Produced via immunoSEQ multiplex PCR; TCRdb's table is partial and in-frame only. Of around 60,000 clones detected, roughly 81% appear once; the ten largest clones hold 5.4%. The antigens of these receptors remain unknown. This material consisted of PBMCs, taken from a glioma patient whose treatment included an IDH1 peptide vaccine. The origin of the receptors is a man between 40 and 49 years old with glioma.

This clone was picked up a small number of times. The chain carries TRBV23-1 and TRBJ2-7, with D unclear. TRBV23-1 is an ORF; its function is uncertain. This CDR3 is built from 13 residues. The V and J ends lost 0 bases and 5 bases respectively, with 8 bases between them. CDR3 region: CASSQSACHEQYF. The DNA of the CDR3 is TGCGCCAGCAGTCAATCTGCTTGCCACGAGCAGTACTTC.

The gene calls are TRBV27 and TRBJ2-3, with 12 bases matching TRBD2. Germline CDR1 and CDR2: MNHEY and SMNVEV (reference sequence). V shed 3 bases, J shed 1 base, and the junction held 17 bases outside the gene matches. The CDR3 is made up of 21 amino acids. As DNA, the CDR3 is TGTGCCAGCAGTTTCGGGGGAGGGCTAGCGGGAGGGCCGGGAGGCACAGATACGCAGTATTTT. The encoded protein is CASSFGGGLAGGPGGTDTQYF.

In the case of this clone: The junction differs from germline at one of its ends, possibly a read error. The CDR3: CASSISQGAGEQYF. The CDR3 DNA reads TGTGCCAGCAGTATATCACAGGGCGCGGGCGAGCAGTACTTC. V gene TRBV27 combines with J gene TRBJ2-7, with a weak D call TRBD1 (6 bases). The CDR3 length is 14 residues. Germline values: CDR1 MNHEY, CDR2 SMNVEV (reference sequence).

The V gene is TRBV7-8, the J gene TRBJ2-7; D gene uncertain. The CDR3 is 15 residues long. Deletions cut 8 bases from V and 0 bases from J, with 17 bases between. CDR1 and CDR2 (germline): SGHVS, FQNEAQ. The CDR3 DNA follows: TGTGCCAGCCAACCGAGGACGGAGAGCTCCTACGAGCAGTACTTC. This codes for CASQPRTESSYEQYF.

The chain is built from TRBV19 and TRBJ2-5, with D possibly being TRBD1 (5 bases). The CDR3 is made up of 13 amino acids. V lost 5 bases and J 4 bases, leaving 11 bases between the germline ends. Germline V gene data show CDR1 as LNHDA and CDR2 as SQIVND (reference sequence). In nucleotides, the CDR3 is TGTGCCAGTAGTCCGCAGGGTACAGAGACCCAGTACTTC. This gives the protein CASSPQGTETQYF.

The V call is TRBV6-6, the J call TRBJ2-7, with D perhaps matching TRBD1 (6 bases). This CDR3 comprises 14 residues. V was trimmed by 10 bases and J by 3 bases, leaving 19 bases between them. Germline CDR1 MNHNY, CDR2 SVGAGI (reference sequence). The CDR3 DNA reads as TGTGCCACTGGAGTAGGGACAAGGTTCTACGAGCAGTACTTC. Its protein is CATGVGTRFYEQYF.

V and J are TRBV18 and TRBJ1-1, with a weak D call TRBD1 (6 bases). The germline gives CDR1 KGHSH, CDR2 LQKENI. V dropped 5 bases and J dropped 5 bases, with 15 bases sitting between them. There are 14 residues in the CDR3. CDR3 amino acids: CASSSDRLGTEAFF. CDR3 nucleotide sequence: TGTGCCAGCTCATCAGACAGGCTAGGTACTGAAGCTTTCTTT.

CDR3 sequence: CASSLARTYEQYF. The CDR3, as DNA: TGTGCCAGCAGCTTAGCTAGAACCTACGAGCAGTACTTC. This sequence joins TRBV7-2 and TRBJ2-7, with unresolved D. This CDR3 contains 13 residues. Germline CDR1 is SGHTA and CDR2 is FQGNSA. Trimming left V 0 bases short and J 2 bases short, with 5 bases between. Full variable domain (missing parts from reference TRBV7-2 and TRBJ2-7): GAGVSQSPSNKVTEKGKDVELRCDPISGHTALYWYRQSLGQGLEFLIYFQGNSAPDKSGLPSDRFSAERTGGSVSTLTIQRTQQEDSAVYLCASSLARTYEQYFGPGTRLTVT.

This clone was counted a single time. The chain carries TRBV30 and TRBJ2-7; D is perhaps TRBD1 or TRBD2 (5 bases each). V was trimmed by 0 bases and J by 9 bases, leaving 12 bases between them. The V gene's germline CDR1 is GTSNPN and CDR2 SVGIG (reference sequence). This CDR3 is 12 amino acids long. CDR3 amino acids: CAWSVLLGTQYF. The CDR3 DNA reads TGTGCCTGGAGTGTACTGTTAGGGACGCAGTACTTC.

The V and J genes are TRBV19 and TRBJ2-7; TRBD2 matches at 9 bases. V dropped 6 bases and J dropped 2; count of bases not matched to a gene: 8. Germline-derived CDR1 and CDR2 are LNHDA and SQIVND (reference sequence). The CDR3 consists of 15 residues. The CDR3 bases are TGTGCCAGTAGACTAGCGGGTGAGGGGACCTACGAGCAGTACTTC. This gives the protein CASRLAGEGTYEQYF.

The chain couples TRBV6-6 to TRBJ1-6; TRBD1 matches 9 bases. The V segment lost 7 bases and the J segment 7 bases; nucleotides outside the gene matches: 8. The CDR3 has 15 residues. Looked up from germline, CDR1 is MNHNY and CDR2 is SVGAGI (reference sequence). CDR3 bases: TGTGCCAGCACCGCCCCCGGGACAGGGAATTCACCCCTCCACTTT. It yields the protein CASTAPGTGNSPLHF.

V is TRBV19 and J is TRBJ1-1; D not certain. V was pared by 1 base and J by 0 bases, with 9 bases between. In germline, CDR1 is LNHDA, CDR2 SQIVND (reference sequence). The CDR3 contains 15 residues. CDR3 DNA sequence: TGTGCCAGTAGTATAGTTGGATTTCTGAACACTGAAGCTTTCTTT. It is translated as CASSIVGFLNTEAFF.

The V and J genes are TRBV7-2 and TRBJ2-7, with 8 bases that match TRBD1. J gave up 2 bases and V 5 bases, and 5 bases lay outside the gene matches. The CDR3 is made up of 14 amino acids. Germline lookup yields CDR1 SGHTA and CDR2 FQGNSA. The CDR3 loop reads CASSIPGQAYEQYF. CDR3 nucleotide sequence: TGTGCCAGCAGCATACCGGGACAGGCCTACGAGCAGTACTTC.

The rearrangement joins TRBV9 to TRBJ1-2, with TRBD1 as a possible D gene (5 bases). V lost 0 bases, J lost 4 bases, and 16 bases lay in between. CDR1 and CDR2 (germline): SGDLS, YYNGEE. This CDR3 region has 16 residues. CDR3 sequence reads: CASSVDAGGQGYGYTF. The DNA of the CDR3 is TGTGCCAGCAGCGTAGACGCAGGAGGGCAGGGCTATGGCTACACCTTC.

Written as DNA, the CDR3 is TGTGCCAGCAATGTCAGGGGGGCTTTTGTGGAAGCTTTCTTT. It translates to CASNVRGAFVEAFF. The V call is TRBV6-5, the J call TRBJ1-1; 7 bases line up with TRBD1. V shed 7 bases, J shed 8 bases, and the junction held 13 bases outside the gene matches. CDR3 length: 14 residues. CDR1 is MNHEY and CDR2 is SVGAGI in the germline V gene.

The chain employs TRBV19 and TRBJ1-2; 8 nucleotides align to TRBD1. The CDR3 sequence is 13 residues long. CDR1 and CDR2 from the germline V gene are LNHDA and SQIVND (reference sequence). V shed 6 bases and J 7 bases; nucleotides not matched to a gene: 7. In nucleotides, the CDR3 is TGTGCCAGTAGGATTACAGGGGGAATTGGCTACACCTTC. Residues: CASRITGGIGYTF.

CDR3 region: CASSILARGYEQYF. Here the CDR3 DNA reads TGTGCCAGCAGTATACTAGCGAGGGGCTACGAGCAGTACTTC. The gene calls are TRBV6-5 and TRBJ2-7; 7 positions agree with TRBD2. CDR1 and CDR2 (germline): MNHEY, SVGAGI. J was trimmed by 3 bases and V by 5 bases; bases with no gene match: 7. The CDR3 runs 14 residues.

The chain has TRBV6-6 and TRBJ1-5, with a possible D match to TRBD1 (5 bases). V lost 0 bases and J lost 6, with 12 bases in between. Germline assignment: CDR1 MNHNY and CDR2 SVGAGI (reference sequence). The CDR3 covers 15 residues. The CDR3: CASSYSRRGGQPQHF. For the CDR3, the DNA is TGTGCCAGCAGTTACTCGAGGAGGGGTGGTCAGCCCCAGCATTTT.

CDR3 region: CASSLTSYGYTF. The CDR3 DNA sequence: TGTGCCAGCAGCTTAACGTCCTATGGCTACACCTTC. The V gene is TRBV7-2, the J gene TRBJ1-2; D unclear. V was shortened by 2 bases and J by 4 bases, with 5 bases between the two germline ends. The CDR3 has 12 amino acids. Germline lookup yields CDR1 SGHTA and CDR2 FQGNSA.

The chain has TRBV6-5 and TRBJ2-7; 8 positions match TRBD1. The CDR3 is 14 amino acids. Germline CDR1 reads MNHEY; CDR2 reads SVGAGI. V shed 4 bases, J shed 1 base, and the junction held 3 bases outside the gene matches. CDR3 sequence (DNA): TGTGCCAGCAGTTTTCGACAGGGGTCCTACGAGCAGTACTTC. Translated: CASSFRQGSYEQYF.

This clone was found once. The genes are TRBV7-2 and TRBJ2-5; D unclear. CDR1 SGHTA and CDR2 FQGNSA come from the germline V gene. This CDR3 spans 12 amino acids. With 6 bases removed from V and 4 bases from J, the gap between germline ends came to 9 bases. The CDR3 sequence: CASRPDGETQYF. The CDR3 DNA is TGTGCCAGCAGGCCGGACGGAGAGACCCAGTACTTC.

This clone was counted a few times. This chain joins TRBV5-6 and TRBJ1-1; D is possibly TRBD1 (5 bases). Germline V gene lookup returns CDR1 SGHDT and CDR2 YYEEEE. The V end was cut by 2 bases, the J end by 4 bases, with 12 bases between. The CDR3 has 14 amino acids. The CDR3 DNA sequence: TGTGCCAGCAGCTTCCTCAGGGTGGGCACTGAAGCTTTCTTT. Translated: CASSFLRVGTEAFF.

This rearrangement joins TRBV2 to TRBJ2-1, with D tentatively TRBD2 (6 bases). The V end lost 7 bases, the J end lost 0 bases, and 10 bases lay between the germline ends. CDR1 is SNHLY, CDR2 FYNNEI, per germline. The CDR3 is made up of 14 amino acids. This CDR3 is CASTRGISYNEQFF. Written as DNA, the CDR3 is TGTGCCAGCACTCGCGGGATCTCCTACAATGAGCAGTTCTTC.

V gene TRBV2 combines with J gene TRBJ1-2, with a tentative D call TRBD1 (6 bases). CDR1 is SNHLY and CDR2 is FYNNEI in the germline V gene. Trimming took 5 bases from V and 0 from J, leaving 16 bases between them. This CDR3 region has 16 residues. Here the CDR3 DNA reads TGTGCCAGCAGTTACATCACAGGGATAGCTAACTATGGCTACACCTTC. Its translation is CASSYITGIANYGYTF.

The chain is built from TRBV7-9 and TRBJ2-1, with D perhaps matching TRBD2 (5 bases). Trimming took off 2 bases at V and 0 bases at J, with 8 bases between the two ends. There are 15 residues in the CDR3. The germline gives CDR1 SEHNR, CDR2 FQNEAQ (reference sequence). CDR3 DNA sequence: TGTGCCAGCAGCTTAACGGGGTCCTCCTACAATGAGCAGTTCTTC. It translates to CASSLTGSSYNEQFF.